Below are 19 T cell receptor beta chains sequenced from a single sample in a study of shared clonotypes between healthy human individuals (dated by TCRdb to the early 2020s). Library construction relied on the immunoSEQ multiplex PCR assay. In TCRdb, the immuneACCESS table is reduced to in-frame sequences with V and J assigned. These tables do not hold every clone; where another copy was compared, an unresolved V gene accounts for under half, and the others remain unexplained. Present in this sample are over a million clones, roughly 97% of which were seen just once. Roughly 1.2% of the sample goes to the ten largest clones. Sample: naive CD4+ T cells sorted from blood. The sample's cell subset or site label is to be understood as: CD45RA+ positively selected. These receptors all come from a man aged 25 to 40 in good health.

V is TRBV10-2 and J is TRBJ1-2; D gene unclear. Germline lookup yields CDR1 WSHSY and CDR2 SAAADI. V dropped 6 bases and J dropped 8 bases, with 10 bases sitting between them. This CDR3 has 11 amino acids. CDR3 amino acids: CASSPRHGYTF. DNA for the CDR3: TGCGCCAGCAGCCCAAGACACGGCTACACCTTC.

This sequence joins TRBV19 and TRBJ1-2, with 9 bases fitting TRBD1. Germline trimming cut 10 bases from V and 3 bases from J; bases unmatched to any gene: 3. This CDR3 has 12 residues. Germline V gene data show CDR1 as LNHDA and CDR2 as SQIVND (reference sequence). The CDR3 DNA follows: TGTGCCACACAGGGGGCGGACTATGGCTACACCTTC. The encoded protein is CATQGADYGYTF.

This chain connects TRBV11-2 to TRBJ2-7; D assignment may be TRBD1 or TRBD2 (5 bases each). V lost 5 bases and J lost 6, with 11 bases in between. Germline CDR1 is SGHAT and CDR2 is FQNNGV. This CDR3 has 12 amino acids. The CDR3 sequence: CASSQWDREQYF. DNA for the CDR3: TGTGCCAGCAGCCAGTGGGACCGCGAGCAGTACTTC.

The chain is built from TRBV6-5 and TRBJ2-7, with D hard to call. Germline V gene data show CDR1 as MNHEY and CDR2 as SVGAGI. There are 15 residues in the CDR3. V gave up 5 bases and J gave up 2 bases, with 16 bases separating them. The DNA of the CDR3 is TGTGCCAGCAGTCCCCAGAGCGCCAAACCCTACGAGCAGTACTTC. Translated, it gives CASSPQSAKPYEQYF.

The rearrangement uses TRBV6-5 and TRBJ2-3; D remains unclear. The CDR3 has 14 amino acids. Germline V lookup: CDR1 MNHEY, CDR2 SVGAGI. V was trimmed by 6 bases and J by 0 bases, leaving 10 bases between them. The CDR3 region is CASRVTVSTDTQYF. The CDR3 DNA reads TGTGCCAGCAGGGTCACAGTTAGCACAGATACGCAGTATTTT.

This chain uses TRBV29-1 with TRBJ2-3; D gene ambiguous. The V end was cut by 0 bases, the J end by 1 base, with 5 bases between. Per the germline V gene, CDR1 is SQVTM and CDR2 is ANQGSEA. The CDR3 totals 13 residues. For the CDR3, the DNA is TGCAGCGTTGAAGATTTGGGCACAGATACGCAGTATTTT. It is translated as CSVEDLGTDTQYF.

The chain carries TRBV5-5 and TRBJ1-5; D ambiguous. Trimming left V 1 base short and J 3 bases short, with 8 bases between. This CDR3 spans 14 amino acids. Germline CDR1 reads SGHKS; CDR2 reads YYEKEE (reference sequence). The CDR3 here is CASSLQPANQPQHF. The DNA for the CDR3 is TGTGCCAGCAGCTTGCAGCCCGCCAATCAGCCCCAGCATTTT.

As DNA, the CDR3 is TGTGCCAGCAGCCCGCTCTCCTACGAGCAGTACTTC. Translating it yields CASSPLSYEQYF. The chain is built from TRBV7-6 and TRBJ2-7, with unresolved D. The V gene lost 5 bases and the J gene lost 0 bases, with 5 bases spanning the gap. The CDR3 consists of 12 residues. The germline V gene encodes CDR1 SGHVS and CDR2 FNYEAQ.

V gene TRBV7-8 combines with J gene TRBJ1-5; D remains unclear. The CDR3 runs 14 residues. Trimming took 1 base from V and 5 from J, leaving 9 bases between them. Germline CDR1 SGHVS, CDR2 FQNEAQ. The CDR3 region has the DNA TGTGCCAGCAGCTTAGAAGGCGGGGATCAGCCCCAGCATTTT. It yields the protein CASSLEGGDQPQHF.

The sample holds one count of this clone. Germline is not matched at one junction end, which may reflect a read error. The CDR3 nucleotides read TGTAGGGGACTAGCGGGACATGAGCAGTACTTC. It codes for CRGLAGHEQYF. The V gene is TRBV20-1, the J gene TRBJ2-7, with 13 bases lining up with TRBD2. The CDR3 extends over 11 amino acids. Germline lookup yields CDR1 DFQATT and CDR2 SNEGSKA (reference sequence).

The J gene is TRBJ2-5, the V gene TRBV2; 9 nucleotides match TRBD1. Germline trimming cut 8 bases from V and 2 bases from J; bases unmatched to any gene: 9. This CDR3 is 15 amino acids long. Germline CDR1 is SNHLY and CDR2 is FYNNEI. The CDR3 loop reads CASERGTGRQETQYF. The CDR3 nucleotides read TGTGCCAGCGAGCGTGGGACAGGGAGGCAAGAGACCCAGTACTTC.

The V and J genes are TRBV4-1 and TRBJ1-5; D unclear. Germline V lookup: CDR1 MGHRA, CDR2 YSYEKL. This CDR3 has 16 amino acids. V was trimmed by 2 bases and J by 0 bases, leaving 11 bases between them. The CDR3 is CASSQTPRVSNQPQHF. The CDR3 DNA sequence: TGCGCCAGCAGCCAAACTCCTAGGGTTAGCAATCAGCCCCAGCATTTT.

On this clone: The sample contains more than one DNA sequence encoding this CDR3. V gene TRBV29-1 combines with J gene TRBJ2-3; TRBD1 or TRBD2 may be the D gene (5 bases each). Deletions cut 7 bases from V and 5 bases from J, with 7 bases between. CDR1 SQVTM and CDR2 ANQGSEA come from the germline V gene. CDR3 size: 10 residues. CDR3 coding DNA: TGCAGCGCTGGGGGAGATACGCAGTATTTT. This gives the protein CSAGGDTQYF.

This chain uses TRBV19 with TRBJ2-1; a weak D match, TRBD1 (5 bases). The CDR3 has 15 amino acids. V was clipped by 5 bases and J by 8 bases, with 19 bases between them. In germline, CDR1 is LNHDA, CDR2 SQIVND (reference sequence). The CDR3 reads CASSLLQVGIHEQFF. The CDR3 DNA follows: TGTGCCAGTAGTCTTCTACAGGTTGGGATCCATGAGCAGTTCTTC.

The rearrangement joins TRBV9 to TRBJ2-4, with D hard to call. CDR3 length: 13 residues. V was pared by 0 bases and J by 6 bases, with 7 bases between. Germline V lookup: CDR1 SGDLS, CDR2 YYNGEE. The CDR3 spells CASSVDHGNIQYF. In DNA, the CDR3 is TGTGCCAGCAGCGTAGATCACGGAAACATTCAGTACTTC.

J is TRBJ2-1 and V is TRBV5-4, with D perhaps being TRBD1 or TRBD2 (8 bases each). The CDR3 consists of 18 residues. The V and J ends lost 3 bases and 3 bases respectively, with 22 bases between them. Looked up from germline, CDR1 is SGHNT and CDR2 is YYREEE (reference sequence). The CDR3 region has the DNA TGTGCCAGCAGCTCTCGACTAGCGCCCACAGGGGGCTACAATGAGCAGTTCTTC. This encodes CASSSRLAPTGGYNEQFF.

V usage is TRBV6-6 and J usage is TRBJ2-2; D is unclear. The V end was cut by 2 bases, the J end by 6 bases, with 16 bases between. Looked up from germline, CDR1 is MNHNY and CDR2 is SVGAGI (reference sequence). The CDR3 sequence is 16 residues long. The chain's CDR3 is CASSYSRGFSAGELFF. The CDR3 coding sequence is TGTGCCAGCAGTTACAGCCGTGGGTTTTCAGCCGGGGAGCTGTTTTTT.

This clone showed up just a few times. This sample also contains other DNA sequences that code for the same CDR3. The chain recombines TRBV25-1 with TRBJ2-7, with D uncertain. The V gene lost 2 bases and the J gene lost 3 bases, with 2 bases spanning the gap. The CDR3 runs to 11 residues. The germline CDR1 and CDR2 sequences are MGHDK and SYGVNS. The CDR3 sequence: CASSEHYEQYF. In DNA, the CDR3 is TGTGCCAGCAGTGAACACTACGAGCAGTACTTC.

The chain links TRBV9 to TRBJ2-7; 8 nucleotides match TRBD2. With 0 bases clipped from V and 6 bases from J, the junction kept 14 bases outside the gene matches. The CDR3 extends over 17 amino acids. Germline CDR1 is SGDLS and CDR2 is YYNGEE. The CDR3 nucleotides are TGTGCCAGCAGCGTAGATATGGCGGGAGGCCCTTTGGGCGAGCAGTACTTC. It is translated as CASSVDMAGGPLGEQYF.